A single sample is the source of the 9 T cell receptor beta chains below, sequenced in a study of blood T cell repertoires in COVID-19. Profiled with immunoSEQ multiplex PCR; TCRdb holds only in-frame clones, not every one. The sample includes about 120,000 clones, 75% to 85% seen only once; the top ten take 9.5% to 13%. Material for sequencing was peripheral blood. These receptors all come from a human donor in a cohort sampled during active COVID-19.

This chain links TRBV19 with TRBJ1-2, with D perhaps TRBD1 (6 bases). Trimming cost V 9 bases and J 8 bases, with 25 bases left between them. The V gene's germline CDR1 is LNHDA and CDR2 SQIVND (reference sequence). This CDR3 has 15 amino acids. CDR3 DNA sequence: TGTGCCAGCTTCGACAGGATACTTGGTCTCGGGGGCTACACCTTC. Translated, it gives CASFDRILGLGGYTF.

The J gene is TRBJ2-2, the V gene TRBV4-2; unclear D gene. V was shortened by 0 bases and J by 0 bases, with 14 bases between the two germline ends. Germline V CDR1 and CDR2: LGHNA, YNFKEQ. The CDR3 totals 18 residues. The CDR3 DNA follows: TGTGCCAGCAGCCAAGAGACGGCGGCCTACGCGAACACCGGGGAGCTGTTTTTT. Amino acid sequence: CASSQETAAYANTGELFF.

The rearrangement uses TRBV7-2 and TRBJ2-5, with 8 nucleotides matching TRBD2. V was pared by 5 bases and J by 5 bases, with 7 bases of the junction left unmatched. Germline values: CDR1 SGHTA, CDR2 FQGNSA. The CDR3 spans 14 residues. The chain's CDR3 is CASSRAGLGETQYF. The DNA for the CDR3 is TGTGCCAGCAGCCGCGCGGGACTAGGGGAGACCCAGTACTTC.

The rearrangement uses TRBV5-4 and TRBJ2-5; perhaps TRBD1 as D (6 bases). Germline V gene data show CDR1 as SGHNT and CDR2 as YYREEE (reference sequence). The CDR3 has 14 amino acids. Trimming stripped 4 bases from V and 0 bases from J, with 10 bases between. CDR3 protein: CASSRDTDQETQYF. The DNA of the CDR3 is TGTGCCAGCAGCCGGGACACGGACCAAGAGACCCAGTACTTC.

CDR3 protein: CASSLGGYQETQYF. DNA for the CDR3: TGTGCCAGCAGCTTGGGAGGGTACCAAGAGACCCAGTACTTC. The V call is TRBV5-6, the J call TRBJ2-5, with a possible D match to TRBD2 (5 bases). The germline V and J ends were trimmed by 0 bases and 0 bases, with 6 bases remaining between them. The germline V gene has CDR1 SGHDT and CDR2 YYEEEE. The CDR3 sequence is 14 residues long.

The chain couples TRBV6-5 to TRBJ2-2, with D possibly matching TRBD1 (5 bases). CDR3 length: 15 amino acids. In germline, CDR1 is MNHEY, CDR2 SVGAGI. V was pared by 6 bases and J by 4 bases, with 15 bases between. The CDR3 DNA reads as TGTGCCAGCAGCGTGCACAGGTCCAGCACCGGGGAGCTGTTTTTT. Translation: CASSVHRSSTGELFF.

The chain combines TRBV2 with TRBJ1-6; D uncertain. Germline V gene sequence: CDR1 SNHLY, CDR2 FYNNEI. The CDR3 totals 15 residues. The V end lost 8 bases, the J end lost 0 bases, and 11 bases lay between the germline ends. The CDR3 sequence is CASQPGSSYNSPLHF. In nucleotides, the CDR3 is TGTGCCAGCCAGCCCGGGAGCTCCTATAATTCACCCCTCCACTTT.

A single count supports this clone. The chain links TRBV7-2 to TRBJ1-5; 7 positions agree with TRBD1. V was pared by 2 bases and J by 4 bases, with 5 bases of the junction left unmatched. The V gene's germline CDR1 is SGHTA and CDR2 FQGNSA. The CDR3 runs to 15 residues. The chain's CDR3 is CASSLQDRENQPQHF. The DNA for the CDR3 is TGTGCCAGCAGCTTACAAGACAGGGAGAATCAGCCCCAGCATTTT. Using reference TRBV7-2 and TRBJ1-5 for the parts outside the CDR3, the full variable domain is GAGVSQSPSNKVTEKGKDVELRCDPISGHTALYWYRQSLGQGLEFLIYFQGNSAPDKSGLPSDRFSAERTGGSVSTLTIQRTQQEDSAVYLCASSLQDRENQPQHFGDGTRLSIL.

The chain is built from TRBV28 and TRBJ2-5; 13 nucleotides align to TRBD2. The CDR3 totals 17 residues. V dropped 4 bases and J dropped 0; count of bases not matched to a gene: 5. Germline V gene data show CDR1 as MDHEN and CDR2 as SYDVKM. The CDR3 loop reads CASSSPGLAGNQETQYF. The CDR3 DNA is TGTGCCAGCAGTTCCCCGGGACTAGCGGGAAACCAAGAGACCCAGTACTTC.